These T cell receptor beta chains were read from a single sample in a study of CD8 T cells in ankylosing spondylitis. TCRdb ran MiXCR on the 5' RACE reads and lists one entry per CDR3 protein. The table shows a few hundred thousand distinct CDR3 sequences, with approximately 11% occurring only once. Sequencing was carried out using blood, either unsorted or a sorted T cell fraction (not recorded which). The receptors originated from a male donor with ankylosing spondylitis. CDR3s include the opening cysteine and the closing phenylalanine or tryptophan. A D gene is named only where the DNA matches it firmly. The size of a clone is reported for some rows only, either as once, few or many, or as a class for expanded clones.

V	D	size	J	CDR3	DNA
TRBV7-6	-	-	TRBJ2-1	CASSLEESSYNEQFF	TGTGCCAGCAGCTTAGAGGAAAGCTCCTACAATGAGCAGTTCTTC
TRBV4-1	TRBD1	-	TRBJ2-2	CASSQKTGFTGELFF	TGCGCCAGCAGCCAGAAGACAGGGTTCACCGGGGAGCTGTTTTTT
TRBV20-1	TRBD1	-	TRBJ2-7	CSAFKTGASYEQYF	TGCAGTGCCTTCAAAACAGGGGCCTCCTACGAGCAGTACTTC
TRBV6-1	TRBD1	few	TRBJ2-2	CASSGGQGATTGELFF	TGTGCCAGCAGTGGGGGACAGGGGGCTACCACCGGGGAGCTGTTTTTT
TRBV6-1	-	few	TRBJ1-4	CASSSIREYGIGVGKLFF	TGTGCCAGCAGCAGCATCCGGGAGTATGGGATTGGAGTTGGGAAACTGTTTTTT
TRBV28	TRBD2	-	TRBJ2-3	CASSLTSGSRPDTQYF	TGTGCCAGCAGCCTGACTAGCGGGAGTCGCCCAGATACGCAGTATTTT
TRBV20-1	TRBD2	many	TRBJ2-7	CSAPWTSSHEQYF	TGCAGTGCCCCGTGGACTAGTTCCCACGAGCAGTACTTC
TRBV6-5	-	-	TRBJ1-6	CASSYTTGPLHF	TGTGCCAGCAGTTATACGACGGGACCCCTCCACTTT
TRBV29-1	TRBD1	-	TRBJ2-7	CSVEDPGTGTTYEQYF	TGCAGCGTTGAAGATCCCGGGACAGGGACTACCTACGAGCAGTACTTC
TRBV15	TRBD2	few	TRBJ2-1	CATSRDGASGSGWNEQFF	TGTGCCACCAGCAGAGACGGGGCCAGCGGGAGTGGGTGGAATGAGCAGTTCTTC
TRBV18	-	-	TRBJ1-5	CASSPSAVGPTSNQPQHF	TGTGCCAGCTCGCCTTCGGCGGTGGGACCTACCAGCAATCAGCCCCAGCATTTT
TRBV24-1	-	-	TRBJ2-4	CATSDPGVAKNIQYF	TGTGCCACCAGTGACCCAGGAGTAGCCAAAAACATTCAGTACTTC
TRBV5-1	-	many	TRBJ1-1	CASSLEQPNTEAFF	TGCGCCAGCAGCTTGGAGCAGCCGAACACTGAAGCTTTCTTT
TRBV2	TRBD2	-	TRBJ2-1	CASREPSGRSHNEQFF	TGTGCCAGCAGAGAGCCTAGCGGGAGGTCCCACAATGAGCAGTTCTTC
TRBV20-1	-	many	TRBJ1-5	CSARVGGSNQPQHF	TGCAGTGCTAGAGTAGGAGGGAGCAATCAGCCCCAGCATTTT
TRBV27	-	-	TRBJ2-1	CASSFDGRYNEQFF	TGTGCCAGCAGTTTTGACGGGCGCTACAATGAGCAGTTCTTC
TRBV6-6	-	-	TRBJ2-7	CASSYSAYEQYF	TGTGCCAGCAGTTACTCGGCCTACGAGCAGTACTTC
TRBV5-5	-	-	TRBJ2-1	CASSFWYSPPGNEQFF	TGTGCCAGCAGCTTTTGGTACTCACCTCCGGGCAATGAGCAGTTCTTC
TRBV7-2	TRBD1	-	TRBJ2-6	CASSSTGVGANVLTF	TGTGCCAGCAGCTCGACAGGGGTTGGGGCCAACGTCCTGACTTTC
TRBV7-2	-	-	TRBJ2-7	CASKDGGEQYF	TGTGCCAGCAAGGACGGGGGCGAGCAGTACTTC
TRBV27	-	-	TRBJ1-1	CASSLDVWGIAFF	TGTGCCAGCAGTTTGGATGTTTGGGGCATTGCTTTCTTT
TRBV5-5	-	-	TRBJ2-3	CASSLGPTGSTDTQYF	TGTGCCAGCAGCTTGGGACCAACAGGGAGCACAGATACGCAGTATTTT
TRBV5-1	TRBD1	-	TRBJ2-1	CASSRDRDRGPNEQFF	TGCGCCAGCAGCCGAGATCGGGACAGGGGACCCAATGAGCAGTTCTTC
TRBV5-1	-	many	TRBJ2-2	CASSQQGTLTGELFF	TGCGCCAGCAGCCAGCAAGGGACCCTCACCGGGGAGCTGTTTTTT
TRBV7-2	-	-	TRBJ2-5	CASSSQTASQETQYF	TGTGCCAGCAGCTCCCAGACGGCTAGCCAAGAGACCCAGTACTTC
TRBV7-9	-	few	TRBJ2-3	CASSSDGLPTDTQYF	TGTGCCAGCAGCTCCGACGGACTTCCGACAGATACGCAGTATTTT
TRBV12-3/TRBV12-4	TRBD2	many	TRBJ2-2	CASSLGLAGILGGELFF	TGTGCCAGCAGTTTGGGACTAGCGGGTATCTTAGGCGGGGAGCTGTTTTTT
TRBV5-1	TRBD2	few	TRBJ2-1	CASSTPGLADNEQFF	TGCGCCAGCAGCACACCGGGACTAGCGGACAATGAGCAGTTCTTC
TRBV5-1	-	many	TRBJ2-3	CASSLEDQGADTQYF	TGCGCCAGCAGCTTGGAGGATCAGGGTGCAGATACGCAGTATTTT
TRBV29-1	TRBD1	few	TRBJ1-1	CSADREFENTEAFF	TGCAGCGCAGACAGGGAATTTGAGAACACTGAAGCTTTCTTT
TRBV20-1	TRBD2	-	TRBJ2-5	CSARERLFGGRRGETQYF	TGCAGTGCTAGGGAACGACTGTTTGGCGGGAGGAGGGGGGAGACCCAGTACTTC
TRBV4-1	TRBD2	-	TRBJ2-2	CASSQDGGDTGELFF	TGCGCCAGCAGCCAAGACGGGGGGGACACCGGGGAGCTGTTTTTT
TRBV29-1	-	-	TRBJ1-1	CSVAWGNTEAFF	TGCAGCGTAGCCTGGGGGAACACTGAAGCTTTCTTT
TRBV3-1	-	few	TRBJ2-1	CASSQDRGASSYNEQFF	TGTGCCAGCAGCCAAGATCGCGGGGCAAGCTCCTACAATGAGCAGTTCTTC
TRBV29-1	TRBD2	-	TRBJ2-1	CSGLAVNEQFF	TGCAGCGGACTAGCGGTCAATGAGCAGTTCTTC
TRBV7-2	-	many	TRBJ1-6	CASSLQGESPLHF	TGTGCCAGCAGCTTGCAGGGTGAATCACCCCTCCACTTT
TRBV12-3/TRBV12-4	-	many	TRBJ1-2	CASSSQVFGGYTF	TGTGCCAGCAGCTCACAGGTTTTCGGTGGCTACACCTTC
TRBV18	-	-	TRBJ1-1	CASSPGPHTEAFF	TGTGCCAGCTCACCGGGACCCCACACTGAAGCTTTCTTT
TRBV2	-	many	TRBJ1-6	CASKARESPLHF	TGTGCCAGCAAGGCACGAGAGTCACCCCTCCACTTT
TRBV2	-	once	TRBJ2-6	CASSESAWGTGANVLTF	TGTGCCAGCAGTGAATCGGCATGGGGGACTGGGGCCAACGTCCTGACTTTC
TRBV11-2	TRBD2	few	TRBJ2-3	CASSSFKLAGGTDTQYF	TGTGCCAGCAGCTCTTTCAAACTAGCGGGAGGTACAGATACGCAGTATTTT
TRBV29-1	-	few	TRBJ1-3	CSVERGYSGNTIYF	TGCAGCGTTGAACGGGGGTACTCTGGAAACACCATATATTTT